This entry lists 6 T cell receptor beta chains sequenced from one sample in a study of T cell responses to AZD1222 COVID-19 vaccine. Sequencing was performed with immunoSEQ multiplex PCR; in TCRdb, only in-frame clones are kept and a portion is missing. The data hold 100,000 to 150,000 clones, with more than 75% observed a single time. Material: peripheral blood, obtained 28 days after the second AZD1222 dose. All receptors derive from an adult who received the AZD1222 COVID-19 vaccine.

The rearrangement uses TRBV6-2 or TRBV6-3 and TRBJ2-7, with D perhaps assigned TRBD1 or TRBD2 (5 bases each). CDR1 MNHEY and CDR2 SVGEGT come from the germline V gene. The CDR3 totals 14 residues. Trimming removed 2 bases from V and 2 bases from J, with 10 bases in between. The CDR3, as DNA: TGTGCCAGCAGTTACCTGGGGGATCCCTACGAGCAGTACTTC. Its protein is CASSYLGDPYEQYF.

In this sample, this clone turned up a few times. In DNA, the CDR3 is TGTGCCAGCAGTGAAGGCGGGACAGGGAATCAGCCCCAGCATTTT. Encoded protein: CASSEGGTGNQPQHF. The rearrangement joins TRBV2 to TRBJ1-5; 9 nucleotides align to TRBD1. Germline assignment: CDR1 SNHLY and CDR2 FYNNEI. The length of the CDR3 is 15 residues. Trimming at V came to 1 base and at J to 4 bases, leaving 2 bases not matched to a gene.

The chain is built from TRBV6-5 and TRBJ2-1; 7 bases match TRBD2. The CDR3 runs to 14 residues. Looked up from germline, CDR1 is MNHEY and CDR2 is SVGAGI. V trimming: 5 bases; J trimming: 1 base; junction bases outside the gene matches: 2. The CDR3 nucleotides are TGTGCCAGCAGTCCCGGGGGGTCCTACAATGAGCAGTTCTTC. Its translation: CASSPGGSYNEQFF.

The chain has TRBV11-3 and TRBJ2-1, with 7 bases identical to TRBD2. Germline V lookup: CDR1 SGHNT, CDR2 YENEEA. CDR3 size: 15 residues. V was clipped by 5 bases and J by 8 bases; unmatched bases: 12. CDR3: CASSNEAGEGYEQFF. CDR3 coding DNA: TGTGCCAGCAGCAATGAGGCGGGAGAAGGGTATGAGCAGTTCTTC. The full variable domain, its missing parts supplied by reference TRBV11-3 and TRBJ2-1, is EAGVVQSPRYKIIEKKQPVAFWCNPISGHNTLYWYLQNLGQGPELLIRYENEEAVDDSQLPKDRFSAERLKGVDSTLKIQPAELGDSAVYLCASSNEAGEGYEQFFGPGTRLTVL.

This clone is a singleton in its sample. The chain recombines TRBV19 with TRBJ2-7; 7 nucleotides align to TRBD1. From germline, CDR1 is LNHDA and CDR2 SQIVND (reference sequence). This CDR3 comprises 14 residues. V shed 5 bases and J 1 base; nucleotides not matched to a gene: 5. The CDR3 nucleotides read TGTGCCAGTAGTCTCCGGGACAGTTCCTACGAGCAGTACTTC. Protein product: CASSLRDSSYEQYF. The whole variable domain, remainder taken from reference TRBV19 and TRBJ2-7, is DGGITQSPKYLFRKEGQNVTLSCEQNLNHDAMYWYRQDPGQGLRLIYYSQIVNDFQKGDIAEGYSVSREKKESFPLTVTSAQKNPTAFYLCASSLRDSSYEQYFGPGTRLTVT.

J is TRBJ1-4 and V is TRBV6-2 or TRBV6-3; 8 bases line up with TRBD1. The germline CDR1 and CDR2 sequences are MNHEY and SVGEGT. V shed 5 bases and J 7 bases; nucleotides not matched to a gene: 6. The CDR3 is 14 residues long. CDR3 nucleotide sequence: TGTGCCAGCAGTCGACAGGGGCACAGTGAAAAACTGTTTTTT. This gives the protein CASSRQGHSEKLFF.